This T cell receptor (beta chain) stems from a study of shared clonotypes between healthy human individuals. General study findings and limits: Despite large depth, sorted-subset datasets appeared incompletely sequenced.

With 1 base clipped from V and 8 bases from J, the junction kept 21 bases outside the gene matches. Germline V gene data show CDR1 as MNHNS and CDR2 as SASEGT. The CDR3 contains 20 residues. Every immunoSEQ plate was one replicate of a subset's evenly spread DNA. Sorted-subset replicate PCRs used about 200 ng DNA, 25,000 to 30,000 T cell genomes. Profiling relied on immunoSEQ multiplex PCR, and the TCRdb table lists in-frame clones only, not all of them. In the table there are over a million clones, just under 99% of which are singletons. In regard to this clone: The antigen remains unidentified.

The origin of this receptor is a man aged 30 to 39 in good health. The source material was naive CD4+ T cells sorted from blood. Specified subset: CD45RA+ positively selected. V and J are TRBV6-1 and TRBJ1-4; 8 bases are shared with TRBD1. The CDR3 protein is CASSEGSIFRWGQAHEKLFF. In DNA, the CDR3 is TGTGCCAGCAGTGAAGGCTCAATTTTCAGATGGGGACAGGCGCACGAAAAACTGTTTTTT.